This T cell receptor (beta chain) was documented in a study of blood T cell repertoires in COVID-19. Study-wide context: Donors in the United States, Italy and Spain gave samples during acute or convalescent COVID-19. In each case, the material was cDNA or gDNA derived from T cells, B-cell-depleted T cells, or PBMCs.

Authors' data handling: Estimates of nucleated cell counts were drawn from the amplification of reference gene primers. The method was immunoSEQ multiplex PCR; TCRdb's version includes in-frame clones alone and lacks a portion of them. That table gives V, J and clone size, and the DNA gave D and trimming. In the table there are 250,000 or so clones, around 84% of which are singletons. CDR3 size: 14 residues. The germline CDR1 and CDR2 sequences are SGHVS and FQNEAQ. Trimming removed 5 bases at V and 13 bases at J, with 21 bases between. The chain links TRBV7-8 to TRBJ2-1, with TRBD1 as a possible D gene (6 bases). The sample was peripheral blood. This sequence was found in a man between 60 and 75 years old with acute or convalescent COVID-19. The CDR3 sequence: CASSPISRDKAQFF. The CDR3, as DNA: TGTGCCAGCAGCCCCATCTCCCGGGACAAGGCCCAGTTCTTC.